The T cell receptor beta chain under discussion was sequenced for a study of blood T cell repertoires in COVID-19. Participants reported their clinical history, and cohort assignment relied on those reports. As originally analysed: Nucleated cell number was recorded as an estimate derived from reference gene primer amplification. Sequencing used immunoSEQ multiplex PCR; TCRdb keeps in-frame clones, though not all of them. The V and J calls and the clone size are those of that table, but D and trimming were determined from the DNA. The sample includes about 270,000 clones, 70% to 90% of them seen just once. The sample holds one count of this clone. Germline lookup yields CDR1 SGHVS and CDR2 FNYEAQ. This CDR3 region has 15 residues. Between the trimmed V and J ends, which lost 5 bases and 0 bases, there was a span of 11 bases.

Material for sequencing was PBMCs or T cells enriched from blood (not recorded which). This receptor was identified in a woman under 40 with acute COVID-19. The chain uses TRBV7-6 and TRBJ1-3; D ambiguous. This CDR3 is CASSLQLSSGNTIYF. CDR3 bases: TGTGCCAGCAGCCTACAGCTAAGCTCTGGAAACACCATATATTTT.